A single sample is the source of the 28 T cell receptor beta chains below, sequenced in a study of cytomegalovirus exposure and HLA in healthy donors listed by TCRdb under 2017. Library preparation employed the immunoSEQ multiplex PCR assay. For the multiplex PCR, a mixture combining 60 forward primers for TCR Vbeta segments and 13 reverse primers for TCR Jbeta segments was used. As stored in TCRdb, this immuneACCESS dataset retains in-frame rearrangements with V and J assigned. A fraction of the clones does not appear; measured against another copy, unresolved V genes explain less than half of the discrepancy, and the remainder lacks a known reason. Across this sample there are approximately 120,000 clones, with about 74% seen only once. Together, the top ten hold about 3.4% of the sample. Material: PBMCs. The receptors were gathered from a man aged 25 to 45 in good health and CMV-seronegative.

The gene calls are TRBV28 and TRBJ1-1, with a weak D call TRBD1 (5 bases). Germline CDR1 is MDHEN and CDR2 is SYDVKM. The CDR3 runs 11 residues. CDR3 region: CATAGGTEAFF. As DNA, the CDR3 is TGTGCGACCGCCGGGGGAACTGAAGCTTTCTTT.

The CDR3 sequence: CASSGGLAGVLTDTQYF. The CDR3 DNA reads as TGCGCCAGCAGCGGCGGACTAGCGGGGGTCTTGACAGATACGCAGTATTTT. This chain links TRBV5-1 with TRBJ2-3, with 13 bases lining up with TRBD2. Germline V gives CDR1 SGHRS, CDR2 YFSETQ. J gave up 3 bases and V 4 bases, and 8 bases lay outside the gene matches. The length of the CDR3 is 17 residues.

The rearrangement uses TRBV28 and TRBJ1-2; TRBD1 agrees at 7 bases. CDR3 length equals 15 residues. V shed 0 bases, J shed 8 bases, and the junction held 9 bases outside the gene matches. Germline CDR1 reads MDHEN; CDR2 reads SYDVKM. This CDR3 reads CASSLWGTGAGGYTF. Here the CDR3 DNA reads TGTGCCAGCAGTTTATGGGGAACAGGGGCCGGCGGCTACACCTTC.

The rearrangement uses TRBV9 and TRBJ1-1; perhaps TRBD1 as D (6 bases). Germline-derived CDR1 and CDR2 are SGDLS and YYNGEE. The CDR3 extends over 14 amino acids. Trimming took 3 bases from V and 3 from J, leaving 12 bases between them. CDR3 amino acids: CASSDTGLDTEAFF. CDR3 nucleotides: TGTGCCAGCAGCGACACAGGGCTCGACACTGAAGCTTTCTTT. Using reference TRBV9 and TRBJ1-1 for the parts outside the CDR3, the full variable domain is DSGVTQTPKHLITATGQRVTLRCSPRSGDLSVYWYQQSLDQGLQFLIQYYNGEERAKGNILERFSAQQFPDLHSELNLSSLELGDSALYFCASSDTGLDTEAFFGQGTRLTVV.

This clone was seen only a few times. The rearrangement links TRBV2 to TRBJ1-1; 7 bases map to TRBD1. J lost 4 bases, V lost 4 bases, and 9 bases had no gene match. Germline V gene sequence: CDR1 SNHLY, CDR2 FYNNEI. The CDR3 has 15 residues. CDR3 in DNA: TGTGCCAGCAGTGGAGGAGGGGGCGCGGGCACTGAAGCTTTCTTT. The encoded protein is CASSGGGGAGTEAFF.

V usage is TRBV27 and J usage is TRBJ1-2; 7 nucleotides agree with TRBD1. V lost 5 bases, J lost 3 bases, and 9 bases stayed unmatched. This CDR3 has 15 amino acids. Germline loops: CDR1 MNHEY, CDR2 SMNVEV (reference sequence). DNA of the CDR3: TGTGCCAGCAGTCTCAGTACAGGGGCCTACTATGGCTACACCTTC. It encodes CASSLSTGAYYGYTF.

This chain links TRBV6-6 with TRBJ2-2; D perhaps matches TRBD1 (5 bases). Germline loops: CDR1 MNHNY, CDR2 SVGAGI (reference sequence). The length of the CDR3 is 16 residues. The ends were cut back, 3 bases at V and 7 bases at J, with 18 bases in the middle. This CDR3 is CASSYAQGRSGGELFF. DNA for the CDR3: TGTGCCAGCAGTTATGCCCAGGGCCGGTCCGGCGGGGAGCTGTTTTTT.

The V and J genes are TRBV27 and TRBJ1-1; D is unresolved. From germline, CDR1 is MNHEY and CDR2 SMNVEV (reference sequence). The CDR3 extends over 15 amino acids. The V end was cut by 5 bases, the J end by 2 bases, with 15 bases between. This CDR3 reads CASSPPRRLNTEAFF. Here the CDR3 DNA reads TGTGCCAGCAGTCCCCCTCGGCGACTCAACACTGAAGCTTTCTTT.

V is TRBV6-5 and J is TRBJ1-5; no reliable D call. V shed 4 bases and J shed 2 bases, with 6 bases lying between them. This CDR3 is built from 13 residues. Germline loops: CDR1 MNHEY, CDR2 SVGAGI. As DNA, the CDR3 is TGTGCCAGCAGTTTGGCGGGCAATCAGCCCCAGCATTTT. It specifies CASSLAGNQPQHF.

The chain joins TRBV9 to TRBJ1-1; D possibly corresponds to TRBD1 (5 bases). CDR1 is SGDLS and CDR2 is YYNGEE in the germline V gene. The CDR3 contains 14 residues. Trimming shortened V by 4 bases and J by 4 bases, and 14 bases separated the two germline ends. The CDR3 sequence is CASSLQGVGTEAFF. DNA for the CDR3: TGTGCCAGCAGCCTCCAAGGGGTAGGCACTGAAGCTTTCTTT.

The chain couples TRBV9 to TRBJ2-7; D is possibly TRBD1 (5 bases). The CDR3 runs to 14 residues. V dropped 0 bases and J dropped 3 bases, with 10 bases sitting between them. Germline V CDR1 and CDR2: SGDLS, YYNGEE. In DNA form, the CDR3 reads TGTGCCAGCAGCGTAGGGCAGGGATACTACGAGCAGTACTTC. Translation gives CASSVGQGYYEQYF.

This chain connects TRBV9 to TRBJ2-3; TRBD2 aligns across 9 bases. The CDR3 is 18 amino acids. Germline V gene data show CDR1 as SGDLS and CDR2 as YYNGEE. With 3 bases clipped from V and 1 base from J, the junction kept 12 bases outside the gene matches. In nucleotides, the CDR3 is TGTGCCAGCAGCGCCTTAGCGGGAGACCCCCCTGGCACAGATACGCAGTATTTT. Encoded protein: CASSALAGDPPGTDTQYF.

The V and J genes are TRBV29-1 and TRBJ2-3, with 8 bases fitting TRBD2. Unmatched junction bases numbered 7, after V lost 3 bases and J lost 2 bases. Germline CDR1 is SQVTM and CDR2 is ANQGSEA. This CDR3 has 15 residues. CDR3 coding DNA: TGCAGCGTTGACGCCGGACTAGCAGTCACAGATACGCAGTATTTT. Translation gives CSVDAGLAVTDTQYF.

The gene calls are TRBV27 and TRBJ1-5; TRBD1 matches at 9 bases. J was trimmed by 2 bases and V by 4 bases; bases with no gene match: 6. CDR1 is MNHEY and CDR2 is SMNVEV in the germline V gene (reference sequence). CDR3 length equals 16 residues. The CDR3 nucleotides read TGTGCCAGCAGTTATACAGGGGGCCAGGGCAATCAGCCCCAGCATTTT. It codes for CASSYTGGQGNQPQHF.

This chain connects TRBV19 to TRBJ2-3; no clear D gene. With 5 bases removed from V and 2 bases from J, the gap between germline ends came to 11 bases. Germline V gene lookup returns CDR1 LNHDA and CDR2 SQIVND (reference sequence). This CDR3 has 14 residues. CDR3 sequence: CASSVVRTTDTQYF. As DNA, the CDR3 is TGTGCCAGTAGTGTCGTCAGAACCACAGATACGCAGTATTTT.

The CDR3 sequence is CASSVITTGLEQYF. The CDR3, as DNA: TGTGCCAGCAGTGTTATTACGACAGGGCTCGAGCAGTACTTC. The chain joins TRBV6-1 to TRBJ2-7, with 7 bases lining up with TRBD1. J gave up 6 bases and V 4 bases, and 9 bases lay outside the gene matches. CDR1 and CDR2 from the germline V gene are MNHNS and SASEGT. The CDR3 sequence is 14 residues long.

This chain links TRBV10-2 with TRBJ2-5; 10 bases line up with TRBD2. The junction had 13 bases not matched to a gene; V was cut back by 0 bases and J by 6 bases. Germline CDR1 reads WSHSY; CDR2 reads SAAADI. The CDR3 is made up of 18 amino acids. The CDR3 is CASSESTAGGPVRKTQYF. CDR3 DNA sequence: TGCGCCAGCAGTGAGTCGACAGCGGGAGGGCCGGTGCGAAAGACCCAGTACTTC.

The chain is built from TRBV28 and TRBJ2-2; D ambiguous. The CDR3 is 14 amino acids. V was shortened by 3 bases and J by 2 bases, with 7 bases between the two germline ends. Germline V gives CDR1 MDHEN, CDR2 SYDVKM. The CDR3 reads CASSFRSNTGELFF. The CDR3 DNA is TGTGCCAGCAGTTTCCGGAGTAACACCGGGGAGCTGTTTTTT. The full variable domain, with the rest looked up from reference TRBV28 and TRBJ2-2, is DVKVTQSSRYLVKRTGEKVFLECVQDMDHENMFWYRQDPGLGLRLIYFSYDVKMKEKGDIPEGYSVSREKKERFSLILESASTNQTSMYLCASSFRSNTGELFFGEGSRLTVL.

CDR3 protein: CASSLLGVLDEQYF. The CDR3 DNA reads TGTGCCAGCAGCTTACTCGGGGTGCTCGACGAGCAGTACTTC. V is TRBV7-2 and J is TRBJ2-7; possibly TRBD2 for D (5 bases). Germline V lookup: CDR1 SGHTA, CDR2 FQGNSA. There are 14 residues in the CDR3. The V gene lost 2 bases and the J gene lost 5 bases, with 13 bases spanning the gap.

The chain links TRBV10-2 to TRBJ2-1; tentatively, D is TRBD2 (6 bases). The CDR3 extends over 15 amino acids. V gave up 7 bases and J gave up 0 bases, with 13 bases separating them. CDR1 and CDR2 (germline): WSHSY, SAAADI. CDR3 protein: CASMIDGSSYNEQFF. CDR3 coding DNA: TGCGCCAGCATGATAGACGGGAGCTCCTACAATGAGCAGTTCTTC.

This chain links TRBV7-6 with TRBJ1-3; no clear D gene. CDR3 length equals 13 residues. Germline CDR1 is SGHVS and CDR2 is FNYEAQ. V was clipped by 5 bases and J by 4 bases, with 9 bases between them. The CDR3 DNA reads TGTGCCAGCAGCCGAAGAGAGGGAAACACCATATATTTT. Translated, it gives CASSRREGNTIYF.

The chain couples TRBV19 to TRBJ2-1; 8 bases match TRBD2. This CDR3 spans 14 amino acids. Germline V gene lookup returns CDR1 LNHDA and CDR2 SQIVND (reference sequence). J was trimmed by 4 bases and V by 8 bases; bases with no gene match: 7. The CDR3 loop is CASEIAGTYNEQFF. In DNA form, the CDR3 reads TGTGCCAGTGAGATAGCGGGGACTTACAATGAGCAGTTCTTC.

The V and J genes are TRBV30 and TRBJ2-3; TRBD1 matches 10 bases. Losses at the gene ends were 5 bases for V and 6 bases for J; bases not matched to a gene: 11. This CDR3 has 15 residues. Germline CDR1 GTSNPN, CDR2 SVGIG (reference sequence). CDR3 protein: CAWAPGTGETDTQYF. DNA for the CDR3: TGTGCCTGGGCCCCAGGGACAGGGGAAACCGATACGCAGTATTTT.

The chain recombines TRBV6-6 with TRBJ1-1, with 8 bases lining up with TRBD1. The CDR3 length is 14 residues. Trimming at V came to 2 bases and at J to 4 bases, leaving 3 bases not matched to a gene. Per germline, CDR1 MNHNY and CDR2 SVGAGI (reference sequence). Here the CDR3 DNA reads TGTGCCAGCAGTTACGACAGGGGTGGCACTGAAGCTTTCTTT. Its protein product is CASSYDRGGTEAFF.

The chain has TRBV15 and TRBJ2-1; 10 bases are a match to TRBD2. The CDR3 covers 17 residues. Germline V gene data show CDR1 as LNHNV and CDR2 as YYDKDF (reference sequence). V gave up 0 bases and J gave up 3 bases; unmatched junction bases: 5. The CDR3 DNA is TGTGCCACCAGCAGAGAAGCTAGCGGGGGTTTCTACAATGAGCAGTTCTTC. This encodes CATSREASGGFYNEQFF.

The gene calls are TRBV25-1 and TRBJ2-1; 7 bases fit TRBD1. Germline lookup yields CDR1 MGHDK and CDR2 SYGVNS. Trimming removed 3 bases from V and 3 bases from J; junction bases left unmatched: 8. This CDR3 is 16 amino acids long. CDR3 residues: CASSDSLTGIYNEQFF. The DNA of the CDR3 is TGTGCCAGCAGTGACTCATTGACAGGGATCTACAATGAGCAGTTCTTC.

The chain is built from TRBV9 and TRBJ2-1; D remains unclear. Germline V gives CDR1 SGDLS, CDR2 YYNGEE. The CDR3 contains 13 residues. Trimming removed 2 bases at V and 7 bases at J, with 10 bases between. CDR3 DNA: TGTGCCAGCAGCGTGAGCCCTCCTAATGAGCAGTTCTTC. Translation: CASSVSPPNEQFF.

In this sample, this clone turned up a few times. The V and J genes are TRBV7-2 and TRBJ1-6; D gene uncertain. V was pared by 1 base and J by 4 bases, with 5 bases between. CDR3 length: 14 amino acids. The V gene's germline CDR1 is SGHTA and CDR2 FQGNSA. This CDR3 reads CASSLGPYNSPLHF. The CDR3 DNA reads TGTGCCAGCAGCTTAGGGCCGTATAATTCACCCCTCCACTTT. Full variable domain (remainder filled in from reference TRBV7-2 and TRBJ1-6): GAGVSQSPSNKVTEKGKDVELRCDPISGHTALYWYRQSLGQGLEFLIYFQGNSAPDKSGLPSDRFSAERTGGSVSTLTIQRTQQEDSAVYLCASSLGPYNSPLHFGNGTRLTVT.